These 11 T cell receptor beta chains share one sample of origin, sequenced in a study of blood T cell repertoires in COVID-19. TCRdb's copy holds only in-frame clones and misses some; the assay was immunoSEQ multiplex PCR. Of fewer than 400,000 clones listed, 85% are singletons. The sequenced sample was peripheral blood. All receptors derive from a woman in her late teens or twenties with acute or convalescent COVID-19.

The V and J genes are TRBV6-1 and TRBJ1-5; unclear D gene. Trimming stripped 2 bases from V and 0 bases from J, with 8 bases between. CDR3 length: 15 residues. In germline, CDR1 is MNHNS, CDR2 SASEGT. The CDR3 is CASSERAPSNQPQHF. Here the CDR3 DNA reads TGTGCCAGCAGTGAAAGAGCACCTAGCAATCAGCCCCAGCATTTT.

The chain combines TRBV5-1 with TRBJ1-1; D gene unclear. This CDR3 comprises 12 residues. The V end was cut by 5 bases, the J end by 1 base, with 6 bases between. Germline-derived CDR1 and CDR2 are SGHRS and YFSETQ. The CDR3 reads CASSTENTEAFF. CDR3 DNA sequence: TGCGCCAGCAGTACAGAGAACACTGAAGCTTTCTTT.

V is TRBV29-1 and J is TRBJ1-3; tentatively, D is TRBD1 (6 bases). The length of the CDR3 is 13 residues. Per the germline V gene, CDR1 is SQVTM and CDR2 is ANQGSEA. V lost 4 bases and J lost 0, with 7 bases in between. The chain's CDR3 is CSVGTASGNTIYF. Here the CDR3 DNA reads TGCAGCGTTGGGACAGCCTCTGGAAACACCATATATTTT.

This clone was counted between two and nine times. The chain carries TRBV3-1 (or the pseudogene TRBV3-2) and TRBJ2-1; possibly TRBD2 for D (7 bases). Trimming pared 4 bases from V and 9 bases from J, leaving 13 bases between. The CDR3 contains 13 residues. Germline CDR1 LGHDT, CDR2 YNNKEL (reference sequence). In DNA, the CDR3 is TGTGCCAGCAGCCTCTCCGGGGGGCTTGAGCAGTTCTTC. The encoded protein is CASSLSGGLEQFF.

In its sample, this clone was seen a few times. V and J are TRBV23-1 and TRBJ1-1, with D hard to call. TRBV23-1 is an ORF, and what it does is uncertain. V was clipped by 0 bases and J by 0 bases, with 17 bases between them. This CDR3 has 18 amino acids. The CDR3 nucleotides read TGCGCCAGCAGTCAATCAGGCACGCCGATGGGAGTGAACACTGAAGCTTTCTTT. This codes for CASSQSGTPMGVNTEAFF.

The V and J genes are TRBV9 and TRBJ1-1, with TRBD1 as a possible D gene (6 bases). CDR1 SGDLS and CDR2 YYNGEE come from the germline V gene. This CDR3 has 17 residues. The germline V and J ends were trimmed by 3 bases and 0 bases, with 18 bases remaining between them. CDR3 amino acids: CASSAPLGGAMNTEAFF. The DNA of the CDR3 is TGTGCCAGCAGCGCCCCTCTTGGGGGGGCGATGAACACTGAAGCTTTCTTT.

J is TRBJ2-1 and V is TRBV7-9; 8 positions agree with TRBD2. Looked up from germline, CDR1 is SEHNR and CDR2 is FQNEAQ (reference sequence). CDR3 length: 17 residues. The trim removed 0 bases at V and 8 bases at J, leaving 12 bases unmatched. This chain's CDR3 is CASSLALRREVEDEQFF. In DNA, the CDR3 is TGTGCCAGCAGCTTAGCGTTAAGGCGGGAGGTTGAGGATGAGCAGTTCTTC.

CDR3 region: CASSMTYNSPLHF. CDR3 coding DNA: TGTGCCAGTAGTATGACTTATAATTCACCCCTCCACTTT. The V call is TRBV19, the J call TRBJ1-6, with D hard to call. Trimming shortened V by 3 bases and J by 4 bases, and 4 bases separated the two germline ends. The CDR3 runs 13 residues. From germline, CDR1 is LNHDA and CDR2 SQIVND (reference sequence). Based on the CDR3 plus reference TRBV19 and TRBJ1-6, the full variable domain is DGGITQSPKYLFRKEGQNVTLSCEQNLNHDAMYWYRQDPGQGLRLIYYSQIVNDFQKGDIAEGYSVSREKKESFPLTVTSAQKNPTAFYLCASSMTYNSPLHFGNGTRLTVT.

The chain joins TRBV28 to TRBJ1-5; unclear D gene. Trimming stripped 2 bases from V and 5 bases from J, with 13 bases between. The CDR3 has 15 amino acids. Germline CDR1 reads MDHEN; CDR2 reads SYDVKM. CDR3 coding DNA: TGTGCCAGCAGTTTACAGTGGCAGTTGTATCAGCCCCAGCATTTT. It encodes CASSLQWQLYQPQHF.

This clone was recorded a few times. The V and J genes are TRBV6-1 and TRBJ1-2; no definite D call. The CDR3 covers 15 residues. Germline V gene data show CDR1 as MNHNS and CDR2 as SASEGT. V dropped 1 base and J dropped 2 bases, with 11 bases sitting between them. The DNA for the CDR3 is TGTGCCAGCAGTGAAGGCCCAGGAACCAACTATGGCTACACCTTC. Encoded protein: CASSEGPGTNYGYTF.

The DNA of the CDR3 is TGCGCCAGCAGTCAACCGACGGGACAGGGTGACACTGAAGCTTTCTTT. It translates to CASSQPTGQGDTEAFF. V usage is TRBV23-1 and J usage is TRBJ1-1; 9 nucleotides align to TRBD1. TRBV23-1 is an ORF; its function is uncertain. This CDR3 region has 16 residues. The V segment lost 2 bases and the J segment 3 bases; nucleotides outside the gene matches: 7.